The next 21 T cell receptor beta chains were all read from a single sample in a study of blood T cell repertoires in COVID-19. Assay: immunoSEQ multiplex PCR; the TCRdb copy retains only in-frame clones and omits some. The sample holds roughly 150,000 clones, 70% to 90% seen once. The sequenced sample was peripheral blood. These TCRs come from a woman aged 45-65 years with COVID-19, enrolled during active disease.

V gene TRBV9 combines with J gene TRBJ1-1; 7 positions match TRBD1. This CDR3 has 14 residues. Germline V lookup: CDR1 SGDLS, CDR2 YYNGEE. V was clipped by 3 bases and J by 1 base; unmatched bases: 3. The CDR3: CASSGGQPNTEAFF. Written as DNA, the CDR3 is TGTGCCAGCAGCGGGGGACAGCCGAACACTGAAGCTTTCTTT.

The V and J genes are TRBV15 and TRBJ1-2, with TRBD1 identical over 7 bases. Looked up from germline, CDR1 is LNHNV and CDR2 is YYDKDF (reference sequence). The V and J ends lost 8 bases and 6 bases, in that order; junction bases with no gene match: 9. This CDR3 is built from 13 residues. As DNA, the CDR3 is TGTGCCACCGCAGGGGGTGGGATCAATGGCTACACCTTC. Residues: CATAGGGINGYTF.

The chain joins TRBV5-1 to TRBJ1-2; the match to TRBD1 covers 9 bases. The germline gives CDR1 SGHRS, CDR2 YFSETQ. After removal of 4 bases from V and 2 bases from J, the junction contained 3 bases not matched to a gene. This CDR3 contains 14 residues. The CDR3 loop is CASSGTGGNYGYTF. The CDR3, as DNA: TGCGCCAGCAGCGGAACAGGGGGCAACTATGGCTACACCTTC.

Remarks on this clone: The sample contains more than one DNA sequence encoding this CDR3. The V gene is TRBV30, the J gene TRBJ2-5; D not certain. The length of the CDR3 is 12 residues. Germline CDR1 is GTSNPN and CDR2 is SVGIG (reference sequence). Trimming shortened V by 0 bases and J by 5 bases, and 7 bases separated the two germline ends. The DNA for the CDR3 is TGTGCCTGGAGTGTACTTTCGGAGACCCAGTACTTC. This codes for CAWSVLSETQYF. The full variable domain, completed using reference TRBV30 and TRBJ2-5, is SQTIHQWPATLVQPVGSPLSLECTVEGTSNPNLYWYRQAAGRGLQLLFYSVGIGQISSEVPQNLSASRPQDRQFILSSKKLLLSDSGFYLCAWSVLSETQYFGPGTRLLVL.

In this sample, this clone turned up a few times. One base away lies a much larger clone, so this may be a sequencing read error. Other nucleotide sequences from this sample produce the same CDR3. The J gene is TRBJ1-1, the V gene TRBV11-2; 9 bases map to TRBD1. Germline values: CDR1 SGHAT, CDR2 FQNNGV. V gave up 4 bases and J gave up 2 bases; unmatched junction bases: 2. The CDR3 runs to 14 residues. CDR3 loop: CASSSGQGNTEAFF. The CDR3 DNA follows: TGTGCCAGCAGCTCGGGACAGGGTAACACTGAAGCTTTCTTT. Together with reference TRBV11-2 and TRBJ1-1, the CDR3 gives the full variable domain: EAGVAQSPRYKIIEKRQSVAFWCNPISGHATLYWYQQILGQGPKLLIQFQNNGVVDDSQLPKDRFSAERLKGVDSTLKIQPAKLEDSAVYLCASSSGQGNTEAFFGQGTRLTVV.

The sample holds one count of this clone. CDR3 sequence reads: CASSSQGSGNTIYF. DNA of the CDR3: TGTGCCAGCAGCTCGCAGGGGTCAGGAAACACCATATATTTT. The rearrangement joins TRBV5-4 to TRBJ1-3; D may be TRBD1 (6 bases). The CDR3 covers 14 residues. The V end lost 3 bases, the J end lost 4 bases, and 11 bases lay between the germline ends. Germline CDR1 and CDR2: SGHNT and YYREEE (reference sequence).

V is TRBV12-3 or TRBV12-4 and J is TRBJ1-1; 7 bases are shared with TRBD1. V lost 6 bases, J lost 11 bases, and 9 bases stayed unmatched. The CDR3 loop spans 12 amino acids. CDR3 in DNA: TGTGCCAGCAGAGAACAGGGGAGTGAGGCTTTCTTT. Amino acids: CASREQGSEAFF.

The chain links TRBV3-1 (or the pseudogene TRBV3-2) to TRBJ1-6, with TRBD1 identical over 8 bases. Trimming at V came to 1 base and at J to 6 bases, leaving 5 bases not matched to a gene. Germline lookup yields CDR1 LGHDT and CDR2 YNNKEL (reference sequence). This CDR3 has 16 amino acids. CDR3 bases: TGTGCCAGCAGCCAAGCCCTGACAGGGGTTAATTCACCCCTCCACTTT. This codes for CASSQALTGVNSPLHF.

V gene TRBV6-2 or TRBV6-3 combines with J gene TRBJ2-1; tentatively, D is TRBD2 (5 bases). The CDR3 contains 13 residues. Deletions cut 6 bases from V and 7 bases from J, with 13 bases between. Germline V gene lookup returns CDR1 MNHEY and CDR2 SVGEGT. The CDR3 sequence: CASSFPEGNEQFF. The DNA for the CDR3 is TGTGCCAGCAGCTTCCCAGAGGGTAATGAGCAGTTCTTC.

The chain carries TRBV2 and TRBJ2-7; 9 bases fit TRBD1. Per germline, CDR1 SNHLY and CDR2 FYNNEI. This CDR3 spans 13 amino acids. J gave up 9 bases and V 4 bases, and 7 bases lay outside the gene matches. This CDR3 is CASSGGTGTVQYF. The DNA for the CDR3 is TGTGCCAGCAGTGGTGGGACAGGGACAGTGCAGTACTTC. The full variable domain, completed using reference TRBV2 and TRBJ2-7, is EPEVTQTPSHQVTQMGQEVILRCVPISNHLYFYWYRQILGQKVEFLVSFYNNEISEKSEIFDDQFSVERPDGSNFTLKIRSTKLEDSAMYFCASSGGTGTVQYFGPGTRLTVT.

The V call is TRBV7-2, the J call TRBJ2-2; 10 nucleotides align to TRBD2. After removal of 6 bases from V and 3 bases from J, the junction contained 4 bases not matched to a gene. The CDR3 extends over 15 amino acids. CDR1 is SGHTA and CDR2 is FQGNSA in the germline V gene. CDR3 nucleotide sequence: TGTGCCAGCAGAGCGGGGGGGCCGGACACCGGGGAGCTGTTTTTT. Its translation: CASRAGGPDTGELFF.

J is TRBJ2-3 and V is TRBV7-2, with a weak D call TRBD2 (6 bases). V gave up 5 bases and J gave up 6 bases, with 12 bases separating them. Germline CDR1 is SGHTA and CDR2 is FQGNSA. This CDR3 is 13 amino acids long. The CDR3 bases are TGTGCCAGCAGCCCCCAGGAGGGGGATACGCAGTATTTT. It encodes CASSPQEGDTQYF.

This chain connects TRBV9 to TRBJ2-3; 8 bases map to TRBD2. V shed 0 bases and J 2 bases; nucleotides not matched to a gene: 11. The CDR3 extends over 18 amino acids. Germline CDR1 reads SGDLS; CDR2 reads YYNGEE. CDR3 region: CASSVVPLRGGATDTQYF. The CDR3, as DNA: TGTGCCAGCAGCGTAGTCCCCCTTCGGGGGGGGGCCACAGATACGCAGTATTTT.

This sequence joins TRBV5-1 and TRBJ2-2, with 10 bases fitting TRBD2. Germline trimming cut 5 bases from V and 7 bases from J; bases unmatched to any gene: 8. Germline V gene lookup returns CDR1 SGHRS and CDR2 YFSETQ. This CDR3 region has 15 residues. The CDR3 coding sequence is TGCGCCAGCAGAGCAATAGCGGGGGGTCTCGGGGAGCTGTTTTTT. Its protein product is CASRAIAGGLGELFF. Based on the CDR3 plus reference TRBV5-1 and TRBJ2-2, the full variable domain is KAGVTQTPRYLIKTRGQQVTLSCSPISGHRSVSWYQQTPGQGLQFLFEYFSETQRNKGNFPGRFSGRQFSNSRSEMNVSTLELGDSALYLCASRAIAGGLGELFFGEGSRLTVL.

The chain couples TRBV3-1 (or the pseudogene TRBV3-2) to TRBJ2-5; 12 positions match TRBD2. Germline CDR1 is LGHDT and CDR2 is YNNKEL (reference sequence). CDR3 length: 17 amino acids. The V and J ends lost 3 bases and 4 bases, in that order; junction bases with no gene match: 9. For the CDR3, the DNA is TGTGCCAGCAGCCAGGGTTCGACTAGCGGGGGTGCAGAGACCCAGTACTTC. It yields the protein CASSQGSTSGGAETQYF.

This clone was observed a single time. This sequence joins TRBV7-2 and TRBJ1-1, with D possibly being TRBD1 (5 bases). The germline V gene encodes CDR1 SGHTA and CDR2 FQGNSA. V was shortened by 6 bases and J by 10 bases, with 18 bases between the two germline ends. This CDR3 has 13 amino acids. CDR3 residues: CASRRQSAPGAFF. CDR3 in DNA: TGTGCCAGCAGACGACAGTCTGCCCCTGGAGCTTTCTTT.

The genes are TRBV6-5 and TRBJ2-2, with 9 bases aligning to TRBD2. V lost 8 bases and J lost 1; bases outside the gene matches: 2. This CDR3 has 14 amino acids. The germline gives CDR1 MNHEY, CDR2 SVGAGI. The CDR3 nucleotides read TGTGCCAGCCGAGCGGGGGGGAACACCGGGGAGCTGTTTTTT. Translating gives CASRAGGNTGELFF.

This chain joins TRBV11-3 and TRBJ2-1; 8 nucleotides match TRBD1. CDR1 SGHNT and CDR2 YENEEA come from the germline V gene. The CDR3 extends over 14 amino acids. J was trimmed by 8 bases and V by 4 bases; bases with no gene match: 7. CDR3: CASSSGQGPDEQFF. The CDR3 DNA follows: TGTGCCAGCAGCTCAGGACAGGGTCCCGATGAGCAGTTCTTC.

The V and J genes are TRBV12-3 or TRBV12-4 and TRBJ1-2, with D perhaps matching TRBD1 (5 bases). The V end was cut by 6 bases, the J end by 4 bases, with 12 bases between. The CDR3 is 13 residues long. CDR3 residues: CASRSQGGYGYTF. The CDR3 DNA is TGTGCCAGCAGGTCGCAGGGCGGCTATGGCTACACCTTC.

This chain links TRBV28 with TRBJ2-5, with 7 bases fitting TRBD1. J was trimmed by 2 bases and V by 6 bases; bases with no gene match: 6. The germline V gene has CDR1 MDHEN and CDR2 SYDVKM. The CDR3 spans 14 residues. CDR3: CASRTAGGQETQYF. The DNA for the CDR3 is TGTGCCAGCAGGACTGCAGGGGGACAAGAGACCCAGTACTTC.

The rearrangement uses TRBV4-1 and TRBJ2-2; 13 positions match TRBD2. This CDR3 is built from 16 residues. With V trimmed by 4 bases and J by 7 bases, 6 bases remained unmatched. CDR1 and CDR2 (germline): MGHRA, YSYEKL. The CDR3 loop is CASSLGLAGEDGELFF. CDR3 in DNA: TGCGCCAGCAGCCTCGGACTAGCGGGGGAGGACGGGGAGCTGTTTTTT.